This passage covers 31 T cell receptor beta chains from one sample sequenced in a study of CD4+ T cells in melanoma. Here immunoSEQ multiplex PCR was the method, and the copy in TCRdb shows in-frame clones only, minus some. The table shows some 21,000 clones, with around 78% occurring only once. The source is a human donor with melanoma.

This clone qualifies as medium-sized (0.01 to 0.1%). V is TRBV6-5 and J is TRBJ2-7; D remains ambiguous. The germline V and J ends were trimmed by 5 bases and 2 bases, with 13 bases remaining between them. CDR1 is MNHEY, CDR2 SVGAGI, per germline. The length of the CDR3 is 14 residues. CDR3 protein: CASSQKTVPYEQYF. The CDR3, as DNA: TGTGCCAGCAGTCAAAAGACGGTCCCCTACGAGCAGTACTTC.

The rearrangement links TRBV6-1 to TRBJ2-5, with 13 nucleotides matching TRBD2. With 9 bases clipped from V and 7 bases from J, the junction kept 8 bases outside the gene matches. The CDR3 extends over 14 amino acids. Germline CDR1 is MNHNS and CDR2 is SASEGT. The CDR3 protein is CASGLAGAQSTQYF. The CDR3 nucleotides are TGTGCCAGTGGACTAGCGGGGGCCCAATCGACCCAGTACTTC.

This clone was seen only a few times. V is TRBV19 and J is TRBJ2-3, with 14 bases aligning to TRBD2. The CDR3 has 15 residues. V gave up 3 bases and J gave up 4 bases; unmatched junction bases: 0. CDR1 is LNHDA, CDR2 SQIVND, per germline (reference sequence). CDR3 sequence: CASSMGLAGADTQYF. As DNA, the CDR3 is TGTGCCAGTAGTATGGGACTAGCGGGGGCAGATACGCAGTATTTT.

This clone has more than one count but fewer than ten. The chain joins TRBV2 to TRBJ1-5; no clear D. V was shortened by 6 bases and J by 9 bases, with 18 bases between the two germline ends. The CDR3 has 14 amino acids. Germline lookup yields CDR1 SNHLY and CDR2 FYNNEI. CDR3 nucleotide sequence: TGTGCCAGCAGCGCGAGACTGGGCGATCCGCCCCAGCATTTT. Its translation is CASSARLGDPPQHF. The full variable domain, with the rest looked up from reference TRBV2 and TRBJ1-5, is EPEVTQTPSHQVTQMGQEVILRCVPISNHLYFYWYRQILGQKVEFLVSFYNNEISEKSEIFDDQFSVERPDGSNFTLKIRSTKLEDSAMYFCASSARLGDPPQHFGDGTRLSIL.

V is TRBV10-1 and J is TRBJ1-6; tentatively, D is TRBD1 (5 bases). This CDR3 contains 16 residues. Germline V gene data show CDR1 as WNHNN and CDR2 as SYGVQD (reference sequence). The V gene lost 6 bases and the J gene lost 2 bases, with 14 bases spanning the gap. The CDR3 loop is CASSTKGTTYNSPLHF. DNA for the CDR3: TGCGCCAGCAGCACAAAGGGGACCACCTATAATTCACCCCTCCACTTT.

The V and J genes are TRBV27 and TRBJ2-1, with 9 bases matching TRBD2. The CDR3 is made up of 18 amino acids. CDR1 and CDR2 (germline): MNHEY, SMNVEV (reference sequence). J was trimmed by 5 bases and V by 3 bases; bases with no gene match: 14. The CDR3 region is CASSFRRGGLPTHNEQFF. DNA of the CDR3: TGTGCCAGCAGTTTTCGGCGGGGGGGCCTTCCCACTCACAATGAGCAGTTCTTC.

The chain uses TRBV21-1 and TRBJ2-5; the table's D call, TRBD1, has no DNA check behind it. TRBV21-1 constitutes a pseudogene. CDR3 length: 11 residues. CDR3 amino acids: CASSNSLGHYF. CDR3 coding DNA: TGTGCCAGCAGCAATTCCCTGGGACACTACTTC.

The chain is built from TRBV10-3 and TRBJ1-6, with D maybe TRBD1 (5 bases). V lost 11 bases and J lost 7, with 15 bases in between. CDR3 length equals 13 residues. Germline CDR1 ENHRY, CDR2 SYGVKD. The CDR3 bases are TGTGCCTCCGGGACCAGGGAAAATTCACCCCTCCACTTT. Protein: CASGTRENSPLHF.

This sequence joins TRBV27 and TRBJ2-5; D is possibly TRBD2 (7 bases). CDR1 and CDR2 from the germline V gene are MNHEY and SMNVEV (reference sequence). V was pared by 1 base and J by 4 bases, with 10 bases between. The CDR3 runs 14 residues. CDR3 amino acids: CASSLLGGGETQYF. CDR3 coding DNA: TGTGCCAGCAGTTTATTGGGAGGGGGAGAGACCCAGTACTTC.

The chain is built from TRBV19 and TRBJ1-2; 8 bases align to TRBD1. Germline V lookup: CDR1 LNHDA, CDR2 SQIVND (reference sequence). V was pared by 0 bases and J by 8 bases, with 8 bases of the junction left unmatched. CDR3 size: 15 residues. For the CDR3, the DNA is TGTGCCAGTAGTATAGATTTTACAGGGGGAGGCGGCTACACCTTC. This sequence encodes CASSIDFTGGGGYTF.

For this clone: The same CDR3 also results from other DNA sequences found in this sample. The chain recombines TRBV5-1 with TRBJ2-7; D remains unclear. Trimming took off 0 bases at V and 3 bases at J, with 7 bases between the two ends. CDR3 length: 13 amino acids. CDR1 SGHRS and CDR2 YFSETQ come from the germline V gene. The CDR3 coding sequence is TGCGCCAGCAGCTTGGGTCAGATCTACGAGCAGTACTTC. The encoded protein is CASSLGQIYEQYF.

The chain links TRBV5-1 to TRBJ1-6; D gene unclear. The germline V gene encodes CDR1 SGHRS and CDR2 YFSETQ. V was cut by 1 base and J by 5 bases, with 7 bases left in between. The CDR3 length is 14 residues. CDR3 loop: CASSLRSDNSPLHF. In nucleotides, the CDR3 is TGCGCCAGCAGCTTGCGCAGTGATAATTCACCCCTCCACTTT. Filled out from reference TRBV5-1 and TRBJ1-6, the complete variable domain reads KAGVTQTPRYLIKTRGQQVTLSCSPISGHRSVSWYQQTPGQGLQFLFEYFSETQRNKGNFPGRFSGRQFSNSRSEMNVSTLELGDSALYLCASSLRSDNSPLHFGNGTRLTVT.

This clone was seen more than once but under ten times. The chain employs TRBV4-2 and TRBJ2-7, with 7 bases that match TRBD1. With 6 bases clipped from V and 3 bases from J, the junction kept 5 bases outside the gene matches. CDR1 is LGHNA and CDR2 is YNFKEQ in the germline V gene. The CDR3 extends over 13 amino acids. CDR3 DNA sequence: TGTGCCAGCAGAGGACAGGCGGGCTACGAGCAGTACTTC. It is translated as CASRGQAGYEQYF.

The V gene is TRBV19, the J gene TRBJ2-3, with TRBD2 matching 8 bases. The CDR3 contains 15 residues. Germline V gene sequence: CDR1 LNHDA, CDR2 SQIVND (reference sequence). V lost 4 bases and J lost 2; bases outside the gene matches: 5. The CDR3 DNA sequence: TGTGCCAGTAGTACCCGGACTAGCCTCACAGATACGCAGTATTTT. Residues: CASSTRTSLTDTQYF.

The chain has TRBV15 and TRBJ2-5; TRBD2 matches at 10 bases. The CDR3 runs to 18 residues. The junction had 8 bases not matched to a gene; V was cut back by 0 bases and J by 1 base. Germline lookup yields CDR1 LNHNV and CDR2 YYDKDF (reference sequence). The CDR3 here is CATSRDTLAGGIQETQYF. The CDR3 bases are TGTGCCACCAGCAGAGATACGTTAGCGGGGGGCATCCAAGAGACCCAGTACTTC.

The chain links TRBV5-6 to TRBJ2-3; weak D call: TRBD1 (6 bases). V was pared by 4 bases and J by 2 bases, with 14 bases between. Germline CDR1 reads SGHDT; CDR2 reads YYEEEE. The CDR3 length is 15 residues. The CDR3 sequence: CASSAQGPDTDTQYF. The CDR3 bases are TGTGCCAGCAGCGCACAGGGTCCGGACACAGATACGCAGTATTTT.

The chain couples TRBV6-1 to TRBJ1-5; D might be TRBD1 (6 bases). CDR1 MNHNS and CDR2 SASEGT come from the germline V gene. The CDR3 length is 16 residues. Trimming stripped 4 bases from V and 3 bases from J, with 16 bases between. The CDR3 protein is CASSANPDRFNQPQHF. As DNA, the CDR3 is TGTGCCAGCAGTGCCAACCCCGACAGGTTCAATCAGCCCCAGCATTTT.

The rearrangement uses TRBV7-2 and TRBJ2-3; 12 bases align to TRBD1. The CDR3 is 19 residues long. Germline V gene lookup returns CDR1 SGHTA and CDR2 FQGNSA. Unmatched junction bases numbered 13, after V lost 2 bases and J lost 4 bases. The CDR3 region has the DNA TGTGCCAGCAGCTTAACGGGGACAGGGGGCGCGATATTGTCAGATACGCAGTATTTT. It translates to CASSLTGTGGAILSDTQYF.

This clone was detected only once. The chain joins TRBV14 to TRBJ2-2, with D perhaps TRBD2 (5 bases). The germline V gene encodes CDR1 SGHDN and CDR2 FVKESK. This CDR3 has 13 residues. V lost 3 bases and J 6 bases, leaving 8 bases between the germline ends. The DNA of the CDR3 is TGTGCCAGCAGCCAGCGAGCGGCCGGGGAGCTGTTTTTT. Translation gives CASSQRAAGELFF.

CDR3: CASSLIGSQPQHF. DNA of the CDR3: TGTGCCAGCAGTTTAATAGGGTCTCAGCCCCAGCATTTT. The chain employs TRBV27 and TRBJ1-5; D gene unclear. V gave up 2 bases and J gave up 6 bases, with 8 bases separating them. There are 13 residues in the CDR3. Germline values: CDR1 MNHEY, CDR2 SMNVEV (reference sequence).

V and J are TRBV7-9 and TRBJ2-6; D remains unclear. Germline loops: CDR1 SEHNR, CDR2 FQNEAQ (reference sequence). Trimming removed 7 bases at V and 0 bases at J, with 7 bases between. The CDR3 spans 14 residues. DNA of the CDR3: TGTGCCAGCACCAGGAGCTCTGGGGCCAACGTCCTGACTTTC. This translates into CASTRSSGANVLTF.

The sample holds a few counts of this clone. This chain links TRBV18 with TRBJ1-4, with D uncertain. CDR3 length: 14 amino acids. The germline V gene encodes CDR1 KGHSH and CDR2 LQKENI. V was cut by 4 bases and J by 3 bases, with 9 bases left in between. The CDR3 sequence is CASSQVLANEKLFF. The CDR3, as DNA: TGTGCCAGCTCACAAGTCCTGGCTAATGAAAAACTGTTTTTT.

CDR3 coding DNA: TGCGCCAGCAGCCAAGGGCTCGGGGCTACAGACACTGAAGCTTTCTTT. Protein: CASSQGLGATDTEAFF. V and J are TRBV4-1 and TRBJ1-1; possibly TRBD1 for D (5 bases). Per germline, CDR1 MGHRA and CDR2 YSYEKL. The CDR3 runs to 16 residues. The V gene lost 1 base and the J gene lost 3 bases, with 15 bases spanning the gap.

The CDR3 region is CASSGPPPSGKQYF. CDR3 bases: TGTGCCAGCAGCGGTCCCCCTCCGAGCGGGAAGCAGTACTTC. The rearrangement uses TRBV7-2 and TRBJ2-7, with 7 bases identical to TRBD2. Germline V gene sequence: CDR1 SGHTA, CDR2 FQGNSA. J gave up 8 bases and V 5 bases, and 12 bases lay outside the gene matches. CDR3 size: 14 residues. The complete variable domain, with remaining parts taken from reference TRBV7-2 and TRBJ2-7, reads GAGVSQSPSNKVTEKGKDVELRCDPISGHTALYWYRQSLGQGLEFLIYFQGNSAPDKSGLPSDRFSAERTGGSVSTLTIQRTQQEDSAVYLCASSGPPPSGKQYFGPGTRLTVT.

In its sample, this clone was seen once. The rearrangement uses TRBV5-4 and TRBJ2-7; a possible D gene is TRBD2 (6 bases). Looked up from germline, CDR1 is SGHNT and CDR2 is YYREEE (reference sequence). V was trimmed by 0 bases and J by 7 bases, leaving 14 bases between them. The CDR3 is 14 residues long. CDR3 sequence: CASSLGTLEGEQYF. The CDR3 DNA follows: TGTGCCAGCAGCTTGGGGACGTTGGAGGGGGAGCAGTACTTC.

The rearrangement links TRBV6-5 to TRBJ2-7, with TRBD1 identical over 7 bases. Germline loops: CDR1 MNHEY, CDR2 SVGAGI. Unmatched junction bases numbered 8, after V lost 6 bases and J lost 3 bases. The CDR3 loop spans 14 amino acids. The CDR3 DNA reads TGTGCCAGCAGGGCCCCGGGACAGTACTACGAGCAGTACTTC. Translating it yields CASRAPGQYYEQYF.

The V and J genes are TRBV7-2 and TRBJ2-3; D is unresolved. Germline assignment: CDR1 SGHTA and CDR2 FQGNSA. The CDR3 covers 14 residues. The V and J ends lost 2 bases and 6 bases respectively, with 12 bases between them. The CDR3 nucleotides are TGTGCCAGCAGCTTATTCCCCCGTCCGGATACGCAGTATTTT. Its translation: CASSLFPRPDTQYF.

The chain is built from TRBV30 and TRBJ2-1; 9 bases agree with TRBD2. Germline CDR1 is GTSNPN and CDR2 is SVGIG (reference sequence). CDR3 length: 15 residues. The J segment lost 8 bases and the V segment lost 7 bases, leaving 15 bases of the junction unmatched. CDR3 DNA: TGTGCCTTGCAAGCGGGGGGAACCTCTTGGGATGAGCAGTTCTTC. Protein: CALQAGGTSWDEQFF. Full variable domain (remainder filled in from reference TRBV30 and TRBJ2-1): SQTIHQWPATLVQPVGSPLSLECTVEGTSNPNLYWYRQAAGRGLQLLFYSVGIGQISSEVPQNLSASRPQDRQFILSSKKLLLSDSGFYLCALQAGGTSWDEQFFGPGTRLTVL.

This chain joins TRBV19 and TRBJ2-3; TRBD2 is a possible D gene (5 bases). There are 13 residues in the CDR3. Trimming left V 3 bases short and J 4 bases short, with 8 bases between. Germline V lookup: CDR1 LNHDA, CDR2 SQIVND (reference sequence). CDR3 residues: CASSIRGADTQYF. The CDR3 nucleotides are TGTGCCAGTAGTATCCGGGGAGCAGATACGCAGTATTTT.

The V and J genes are TRBV4-1 and TRBJ2-1, with 8 bases lining up with TRBD2. The germline V gene has CDR1 MGHRA and CDR2 YSYEKL. V lost 3 bases and J lost 12; bases outside the gene matches: 16. The CDR3 has 16 amino acids. CDR3 protein: CASSQPAGTSRAVQFF. The CDR3 DNA reads as TGCGCCAGCAGCCAGCCCGCCGGGACTAGTCGAGCAGTGCAGTTCTTC.

The genes are TRBV7-6 and TRBJ2-2; no clear D gene. The V gene lost 5 bases and the J gene lost 3 bases, with 13 bases spanning the gap. CDR3 length: 15 residues. Germline values: CDR1 SGHVS, CDR2 FNYEAQ. CDR3 in DNA: TGTGCCAGCAGCCCTAGACGAGTTGACACCGGGGAGCTGTTTTTT. Its protein is CASSPRRVDTGELFF.